These T cell receptor beta chains were read from a single sample in a study of post-analysis software for immune sequencing data. From the PCR reads, TCRdb called clonotypes with MiXCR, one entry per CDR3 protein. The sample carries roughly 800,000 distinct CDR3 sequences, 25% to 30% recorded once. Material: blood. The receptors derive from a girl aged 5-17 years with multiple sclerosis. Both conserved end residues are part of each CDR3. Each record gives: D gene, clone size, V gene, J gene, CDR3 DNA, CDR3 protein. A D gene is named only where the DNA matches it firmly. Clone sizes are given selectively: once, few, many, or a class where the clone is expanded.

>-|few|TRBV20-1|TRBJ2-5
TGCAGTGCTAGAATGGTGTTGGGCGAGACCCGGTACTTC
CSARMVLGETRYF
>-|-|TRBV27|TRBJ1-1
TGTGCCAGCAGTTTCGACCGACCGAACACTGAAGCTTTCTTT
CASSFDRPNTEAFF
>-|many|TRBV4-2|TRBJ1-2
TGTGCCAGCAGCCAAGATGACAGTAACTATGGCTACACCTTC
CASSQDDSNYGYTF
>-|-|TRBV6-1|TRBJ1-5
TGTGCCAGCCGAAACCAGGGGAATCAGCCCCAGCATTTT
CASRNQGNQPQHF
>-|-|TRBV5-1|TRBJ2-7
TGCGCCAGCGGCCAGGGGTCGGCCTACGAGCAGTACTTC
CASGQGSAYEQYF
>-|few|TRBV18|TRBJ2-3
TGTGCCAGCTCAAGACCCGACGGCTCGTCCCCTCAGTATTTT
CASSRPDGSSPQYF
>TRBD2|-|TRBV20-1|TRBJ2-1
TGCAGTGCTACTGCTAGCGGATGCAATGAGCAGTTCTTC
CSATASGCNEQFF
>TRBD1|-|TRBV11-2|TRBJ2-7
TGTGCCAGCAGCGAGGGACAGATAGCCCACGAGCAGTACTTC
CASSEGQIAHEQYF
>-|-|TRBV6-5|TRBJ2-3
TGTGCCGGCAGTTACTTATCCGGCACAGATACGCAGTATTTT
CAGSYLSGTDTQYF
>TRBD1|few|TRBV25-1|TRBJ2-1
TGTGCCAGCAGCTACGGGACAGCTAATGAGCAGTTCTTC
CASSYGTANEQFF
>-|few|TRBV29-1|TRBJ1-2
TGCAGTTTCTTTGTAGGTGGCTACACCTTC
CSFFVGGYTF
>TRBD1|few|TRBV10-3|TRBJ1-2
TGTGCCATCACCGAAGGGGGCTTCAAGGGCTACACCTTC
CAITEGGFKGYTF
>TRBD1|once|TRBV7-9|TRBJ2-1
TGTGCCAGCAGCAACATAGACAGGGGTTTCAATGAGCAGTTCTTC
CASSNIDRGFNEQFF
>-|once|TRBV27|TRBJ2-7
TGTGCCAGCAGCGCGGGACAGAATCTCCCCTACGAGCAGTACTTC
CASSAGQNLPYEQYF
>-|few|TRBV28|TRBJ1-1
TGTGCCAGCAGTTCCCTCCCTGAAGCTTTCTTT
CASSSLPEAFF
>-|-|TRBV7-9|TRBJ2-1
TGTGCCAGCAGCTTAGCCTGGGGGTACAATGAGCAGTTCTTC
CASSLAWGYNEQFF
>-|-|TRBV2|TRBJ2-7
TGTGCCAGTGGTCGCCCCTACGAGCAGTACTTC
CASGRPYEQYF
>-|-|TRBV7-9|TRBJ2-7
TGTGCCAGCAGCTTCACGGCCGTTCCCGAGCAGTACTTC
CASSFTAVPEQYF
>TRBD1|-|TRBV6-2/TRBV6-3|TRBJ2-1
TGTGCCAGCAGTTTGGGACAGGGGGCTCCCCATGAGCAGTTCTTC
CASSLGQGAPHEQFF
>-|-|TRBV20-1|TRBJ1-2
TGCAGTGCTATCATCAGGGCAGACACCTTC
CSAIIRADTF
>-|-|TRBV7-9|TRBJ1-5
TGTGCCAGCAGCATGGGGGCAGGGGGCAATCAGCCCCAGCATTTT
CASSMGAGGNQPQHF